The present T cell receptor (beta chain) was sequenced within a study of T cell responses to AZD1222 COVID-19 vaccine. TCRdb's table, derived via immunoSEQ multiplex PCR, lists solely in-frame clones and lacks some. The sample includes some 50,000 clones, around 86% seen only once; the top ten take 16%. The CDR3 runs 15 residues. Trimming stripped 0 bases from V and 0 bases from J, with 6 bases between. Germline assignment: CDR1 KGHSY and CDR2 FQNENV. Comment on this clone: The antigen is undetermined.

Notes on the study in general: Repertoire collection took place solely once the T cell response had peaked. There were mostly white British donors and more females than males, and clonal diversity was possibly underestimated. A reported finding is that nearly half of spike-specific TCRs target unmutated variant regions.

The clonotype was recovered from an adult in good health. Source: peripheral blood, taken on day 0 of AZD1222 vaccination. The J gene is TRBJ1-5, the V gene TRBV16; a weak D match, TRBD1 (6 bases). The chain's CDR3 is CASSQSDSSNQPQHF. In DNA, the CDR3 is TGTGCCAGCAGCCAATCGGACAGTAGCAATCAGCCCCAGCATTTT.